Below are 19 T cell receptor beta chains sequenced from a single sample in a study of T cell responses to AZD1222 COVID-19 vaccine. Sequencing used immunoSEQ multiplex PCR; TCRdb keeps in-frame clones, though not all of them. The sample records approximately 100,000 clones, under 95% being singletons. The sample in question was peripheral blood, obtained on day 0 of AZD1222 vaccination. Receptor source: an adult in good health.

The rearrangement uses TRBV15 and TRBJ1-3; tentative D call: TRBD1 (5 bases). V gave up 4 bases and J gave up 1 base, with 14 bases separating them. CDR3 length: 16 residues. The germline gives CDR1 LNHNV, CDR2 YYDKDF (reference sequence). CDR3 nucleotide sequence: TGTGCCACCAGCACTCGGGGACCGGCTTCTGGAAACACCATATATTTT. This encodes CATSTRGPASGNTIYF.

This sequence joins TRBV7-3 and TRBJ2-3; D may be TRBD1 (6 bases). The CDR3 loop spans 14 amino acids. V was cut by 3 bases and J by 3 bases, with 10 bases left in between. The germline gives CDR1 SGHTA, CDR2 FQGTGA. As DNA, the CDR3 is TGTGCCAGCAGCTTGGTAGGACAGACAGATACGCAGTATTTT. Translation: CASSLVGQTDTQYF.

V is TRBV28 and J is TRBJ2-1; D not resolved. There are 14 residues in the CDR3. Trimming took 6 bases from V and 5 from J, leaving 14 bases between them. Per the germline V gene, CDR1 is MDHEN and CDR2 is SYDVKM. CDR3: CASRGSRAHNEQFF. The CDR3 nucleotides read TGTGCCAGCAGGGGGTCTAGAGCGCACAATGAGCAGTTCTTC.

This chain joins TRBV6-6 and TRBJ1-2; the match to TRBD1 covers 8 bases. Germline CDR1 and CDR2: MNHNY and SVGAGI (reference sequence). There are 16 residues in the CDR3. V shed 2 bases and J 6 bases; nucleotides not matched to a gene: 11. CDR3 sequence (DNA): TGTGCCAGCAGTTACGTTGGAGTGGCAGGGGGCGATGGCTACACCTTC. Protein product: CASSYVGVAGGDGYTF.

As regards this clone: At one end the junction does not follow the germline gene, possibly because of a read error. The chain joins TRBV27 to TRBJ2-5; D may match TRBD1 or TRBD2 (5 bases each). Germline V gives CDR1 MNHEY, CDR2 SMNVEV (reference sequence). The CDR3 runs to 14 residues. The CDR3 DNA reads as TGTGCCAGCAGGGGCCTCGGGGACCAAAAGACCCAGTACTTC. Residues: CASRGLGDQKTQYF.

The J gene is TRBJ2-1, the V gene TRBV25-1, with D perhaps matching TRBD1 (5 bases). Germline CDR1 MGHDK, CDR2 SYGVNS. V was trimmed by 4 bases and J by 6 bases, leaving 16 bases between them. The CDR3 is 15 amino acids. The CDR3 is CASSGLFGAGNEQFF. CDR3 DNA: TGTGCCAGCAGTGGACTTTTTGGGGCCGGCAATGAGCAGTTCTTC.

This rearrangement joins TRBV10-3 to TRBJ1-3; 8 bases agree with TRBD1. The CDR3 runs to 15 residues. Looked up from germline, CDR1 is ENHRY and CDR2 is SYGVKD. V lost 9 bases to trimming and J lost 0 bases; unmatched junction nucleotides: 7. Here the CDR3 reads CAIGTGGSSGNTIYF. CDR3 sequence (DNA): TGTGCCATTGGGACAGGAGGAAGCTCTGGAAACACCATATATTTT.

V gene TRBV11-2 combines with J gene TRBJ2-7, with D uncertain. The CDR3 has 10 residues. Trimming removed 4 bases at V and 5 bases at J, with 3 bases between. The germline gives CDR1 SGHAT, CDR2 FQNNGV. The CDR3 loop reads CASSSNEQYF. The CDR3 nucleotides are TGTGCCAGCAGCTCTAACGAGCAGTACTTC.

This chain uses TRBV30 with TRBJ2-7, with D hard to call. Germline V gives CDR1 GTSNPN, CDR2 SVGIG (reference sequence). The V end was cut by 5 bases, the J end by 6 bases, with 8 bases between. The CDR3 consists of 10 residues. This CDR3 is CAWSRSEQYF. The DNA for the CDR3 is TGTGCCTGGTCGCGCTCCGAGCAGTACTTC.

V usage is TRBV18 and J usage is TRBJ2-1, with D possibly matching TRBD1 (5 bases). From germline, CDR1 is KGHSH and CDR2 LQKENI. The ends were cut back, 2 bases at V and 5 bases at J, with 13 bases in the middle. This CDR3 comprises 15 residues. CDR3 sequence reads: CASSPGAVGDNEQFF. In DNA, the CDR3 is TGTGCCAGCTCACCAGGGGCGGTTGGGGACAATGAGCAGTTCTTC. Full variable domain (rest looked up from reference TRBV18 and TRBJ2-1): NAGVMQNPRHLVRRRGQEARLRCSPMKGHSHVYWYRQLPEEGLKFMVYLQKENIIDESGMPKERFSAEFPKEGPSILRIQQVVRGDSAAYFCASSPGAVGDNEQFFGPGTRLTVL.

The chain employs TRBV5-5 and TRBJ1-3; D not resolved. CDR1 and CDR2 from the germline V gene are SGHKS and YYEKEE (reference sequence). Trimming left V 2 bases short and J 0 bases short, with 9 bases between. This CDR3 comprises 15 residues. The CDR3 sequence: CASSFAVSSGNTIYF. The CDR3 nucleotides read TGTGCCAGCAGCTTCGCGGTGAGCTCTGGAAACACCATATATTTT.

CDR3 DNA sequence: TGTGCCAGCAGCCAAGGCGGGCTTATGAACACTGAAGCTTTCTTT. Amino acid sequence: CASSQGGLMNTEAFF. V gene TRBV3-1 (or the pseudogene TRBV3-2) combines with J gene TRBJ1-1; no firm D call. Germline V lookup: CDR1 LGHDT, CDR2 YNNKEL (reference sequence). V was trimmed by 1 base and J by 0 bases, leaving 9 bases between them. The CDR3 contains 15 residues.

This clone was detected once. V gene TRBV20-1 combines with J gene TRBJ2-7; D is unresolved. In germline, CDR1 is DFQATT, CDR2 SNEGSKA (reference sequence). Trimming stripped 6 bases from V and 3 bases from J, with 9 bases between. The CDR3 contains 11 residues. For the CDR3, the DNA is TGCAGTGCCCACGCTGGCTACGAGCAGTACTTC. It specifies CSAHAGYEQYF.

The sample holds one count of this clone. The chain couples TRBV7-6 to TRBJ1-3, with D tentatively TRBD1 (5 bases). Trimming took off 5 bases at V and 4 bases at J, with 18 bases between the two ends. Germline V gene sequence: CDR1 SGHVS, CDR2 FNYEAQ. This CDR3 is 16 amino acids long. CDR3 loop: CASSLGPSGAGNTIYF. DNA of the CDR3: TGTGCCAGCAGCCTAGGTCCCAGCGGGGCAGGAAACACCATATATTTT. Drawing the rest from reference TRBV7-6 and TRBJ1-3, the complete variable domain is GAGVSQSPRYKVTKRGQDVALRCDPISGHVSLYWYRQALGQGPEFLTYFNYEAQQDKSGLPNDRFSAERPEGSISTLTIQRTEQRDSAMYRCASSLGPSGAGNTIYFGEGSWLTVV.

The chain couples TRBV10-2 to TRBJ1-6; D remains ambiguous. Trimming left V 4 bases short and J 7 bases short, with 14 bases between. This CDR3 is 15 amino acids long. Germline-derived CDR1 and CDR2 are WSHSY and SAAADI. CDR3 nucleotide sequence: TGCGCCAGCAGTGTGGGCAGGTTGAGGAATTCACCCCTCCACTTT. It specifies CASSVGRLRNSPLHF.

The chain links TRBV24-1 to TRBJ2-7, with D possibly matching TRBD1 (5 bases). Between the trimmed V and J ends, which lost 5 bases and 5 bases, there was a span of 15 bases. Germline V gives CDR1 KGHDR, CDR2 SFDVKD. The CDR3 loop spans 14 amino acids. The CDR3 region is CATSGAGARDEQYF. The CDR3, as DNA: TGTGCCACCAGTGGCGCAGGTGCCAGGGACGAGCAGTACTTC.

The rearrangement links TRBV27 to TRBJ1-6; 12 nucleotides match TRBD1. V was pared by 2 bases and J by 9 bases, with 8 bases of the junction left unmatched. The germline V gene encodes CDR1 MNHEY and CDR2 SMNVEV (reference sequence). The length of the CDR3 is 17 residues. The CDR3 DNA is TGTGCCAGCAGTTTAAGGGGACAGGGGGCTGTGGGTTCACCCCTCCACTTT. Translated: CASSLRGQGAVGSPLHF.

The chain links TRBV6-6 to TRBJ2-1; 7 bases map to TRBD2. V lost 5 bases and J lost 2; bases outside the gene matches: 9. The V gene's germline CDR1 is MNHNY and CDR2 SVGAGI (reference sequence). The CDR3 is made up of 16 amino acids. CDR3 region: CASSQTIAGAYNEQFF. The CDR3 bases are TGTGCCAGCAGTCAAACGATAGCGGGTGCCTACAATGAGCAGTTCTTC.

The chain employs TRBV6-1 and TRBJ1-6, with D unclear. Germline assignment: CDR1 MNHNS and CDR2 SASEGT. This CDR3 has 14 amino acids. V dropped 3 bases and J dropped 9 bases, with 12 bases sitting between them. Here the CDR3 reads CASSDLVGISPLHF. CDR3 coding DNA: TGTGCCAGCAGTGATTTGGTGGGAATTTCACCCCTCCACTTT.